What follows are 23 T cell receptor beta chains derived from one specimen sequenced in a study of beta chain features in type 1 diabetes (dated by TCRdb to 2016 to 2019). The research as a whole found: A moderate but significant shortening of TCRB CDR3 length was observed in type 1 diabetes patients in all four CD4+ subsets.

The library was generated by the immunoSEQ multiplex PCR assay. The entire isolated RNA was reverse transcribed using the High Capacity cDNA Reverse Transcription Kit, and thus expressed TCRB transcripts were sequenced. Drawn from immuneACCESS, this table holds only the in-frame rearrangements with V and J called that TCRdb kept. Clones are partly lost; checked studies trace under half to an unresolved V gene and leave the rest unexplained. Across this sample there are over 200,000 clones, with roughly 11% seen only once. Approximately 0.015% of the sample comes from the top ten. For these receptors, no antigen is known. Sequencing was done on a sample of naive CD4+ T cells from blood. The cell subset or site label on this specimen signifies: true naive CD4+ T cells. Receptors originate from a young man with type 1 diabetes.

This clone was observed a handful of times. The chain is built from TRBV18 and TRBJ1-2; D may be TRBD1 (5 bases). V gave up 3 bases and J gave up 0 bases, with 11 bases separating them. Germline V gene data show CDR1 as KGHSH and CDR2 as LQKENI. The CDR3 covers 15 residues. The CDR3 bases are TGTGCCAGCTCACCTGGACAAAGCCCTAACTATGGCTACACCTTC. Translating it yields CASSPGQSPNYGYTF.

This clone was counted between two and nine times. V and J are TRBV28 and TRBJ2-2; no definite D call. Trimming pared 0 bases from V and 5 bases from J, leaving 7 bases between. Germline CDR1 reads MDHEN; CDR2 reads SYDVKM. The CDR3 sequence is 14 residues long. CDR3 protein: CASSLWRDTGELFF. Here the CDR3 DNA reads TGTGCCAGCAGTTTATGGCGAGATACCGGGGAGCTGTTTTTT.

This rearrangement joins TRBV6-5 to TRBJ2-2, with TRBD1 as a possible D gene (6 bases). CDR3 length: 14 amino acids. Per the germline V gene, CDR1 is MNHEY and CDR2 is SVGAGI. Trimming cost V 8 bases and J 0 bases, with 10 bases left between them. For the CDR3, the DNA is TGTGCCAGCGGATGGACAGCGAACACCGGGGAGCTGTTTTTT. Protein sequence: CASGWTANTGELFF.

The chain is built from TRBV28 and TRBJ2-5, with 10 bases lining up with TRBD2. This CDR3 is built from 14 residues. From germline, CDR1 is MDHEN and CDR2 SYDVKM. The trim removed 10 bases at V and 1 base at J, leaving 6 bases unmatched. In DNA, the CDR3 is TGTGCCACCGAAGCGGGGGGGTTCCAAGAGACCCAGTACTTC. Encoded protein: CATEAGGFQETQYF. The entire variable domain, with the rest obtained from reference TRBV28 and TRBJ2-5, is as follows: DVKVTQSSRYLVKRTGEKVFLECVQDMDHENMFWYRQDPGLGLRLIYFSYDVKMKEKGDIPEGYSVSREKKERFSLILESASTNQTSMYLCATEAGGFQETQYFGPGTRLLVL.

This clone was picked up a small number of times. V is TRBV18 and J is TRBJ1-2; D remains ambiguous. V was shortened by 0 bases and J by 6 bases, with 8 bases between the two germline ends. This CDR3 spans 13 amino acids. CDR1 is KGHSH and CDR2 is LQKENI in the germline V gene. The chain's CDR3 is CASSPPRRDGYTF. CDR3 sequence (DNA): TGTGCCAGCTCACCACCCCGTCGTGATGGCTACACCTTC.

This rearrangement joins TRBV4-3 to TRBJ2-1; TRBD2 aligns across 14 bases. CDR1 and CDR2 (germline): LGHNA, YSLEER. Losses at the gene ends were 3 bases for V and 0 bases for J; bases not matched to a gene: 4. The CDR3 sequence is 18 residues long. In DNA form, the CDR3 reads TGCGCCAGCAGCCAGGGACTAGCGGGGGCCGACTCCTACAATGAGCAGTTCTTC. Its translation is CASSQGLAGADSYNEQFF.

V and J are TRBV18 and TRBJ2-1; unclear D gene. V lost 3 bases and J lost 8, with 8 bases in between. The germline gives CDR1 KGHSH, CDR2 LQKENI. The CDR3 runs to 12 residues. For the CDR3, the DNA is TGTGCCAGCTCACCCTCGTCGGATGAGCAGTTCTTC. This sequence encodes CASSPSSDEQFF.

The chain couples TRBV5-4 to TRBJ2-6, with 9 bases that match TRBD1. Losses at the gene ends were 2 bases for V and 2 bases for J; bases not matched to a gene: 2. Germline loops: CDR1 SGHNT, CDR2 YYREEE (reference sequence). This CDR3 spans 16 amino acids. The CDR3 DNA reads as TGTGCCAGCAGCTTACAGGGGGCTACTGGGGCCAACGTCCTGACTTTC. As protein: CASSLQGATGANVLTF.

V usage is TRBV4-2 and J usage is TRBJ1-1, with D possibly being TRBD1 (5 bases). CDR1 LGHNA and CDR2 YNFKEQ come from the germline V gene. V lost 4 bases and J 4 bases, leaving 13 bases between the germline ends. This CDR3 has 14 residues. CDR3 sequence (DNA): TGTGCCAGCAGCCCTTTAGCCGGGGGCACTGAAGCTTTCTTT. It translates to CASSPLAGGTEAFF.

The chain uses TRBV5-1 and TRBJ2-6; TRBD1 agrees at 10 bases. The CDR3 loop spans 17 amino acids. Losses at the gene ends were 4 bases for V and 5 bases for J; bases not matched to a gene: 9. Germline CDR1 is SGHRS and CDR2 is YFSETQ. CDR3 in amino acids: CASSRGQGSPWANVLTF. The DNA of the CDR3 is TGCGCCAGCAGCAGGGGACAGGGGTCCCCCTGGGCCAACGTCCTGACTTTC.

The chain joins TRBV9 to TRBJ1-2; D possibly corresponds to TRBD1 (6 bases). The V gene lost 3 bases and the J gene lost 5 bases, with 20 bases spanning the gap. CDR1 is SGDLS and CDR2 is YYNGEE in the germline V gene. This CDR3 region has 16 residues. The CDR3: CASSAITGNLRYGYTF. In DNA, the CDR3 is TGTGCCAGCAGCGCCATCACAGGGAATCTACGGTATGGCTACACCTTC. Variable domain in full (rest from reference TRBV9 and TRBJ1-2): DSGVTQTPKHLITATGQRVTLRCSPRSGDLSVYWYQQSLDQGLQFLIQYYNGEERAKGNILERFSAQQFPDLHSELNLSSLELGDSALYFCASSAITGNLRYGYTFGSGTRLTVV.

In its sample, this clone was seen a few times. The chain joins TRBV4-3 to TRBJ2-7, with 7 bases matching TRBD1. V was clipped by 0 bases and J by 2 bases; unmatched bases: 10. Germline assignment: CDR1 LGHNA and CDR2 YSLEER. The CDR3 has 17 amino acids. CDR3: CASSQDSFGTVTYEQYF. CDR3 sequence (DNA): TGCGCCAGCAGCCAAGATTCGTTTGGGACAGTTACCTACGAGCAGTACTTC.

CDR3 sequence: CSVAPGHSTDTQYF. The CDR3 nucleotides are TGCAGCGTTGCTCCCGGACATAGCACAGATACGCAGTATTTT. The J gene is TRBJ2-3, the V gene TRBV29-1; possibly TRBD1 for D (5 bases). The V end lost 4 bases, the J end lost 0 bases, and 11 bases lay between the germline ends. From germline, CDR1 is SQVTM and CDR2 ANQGSEA. The CDR3 contains 14 residues.

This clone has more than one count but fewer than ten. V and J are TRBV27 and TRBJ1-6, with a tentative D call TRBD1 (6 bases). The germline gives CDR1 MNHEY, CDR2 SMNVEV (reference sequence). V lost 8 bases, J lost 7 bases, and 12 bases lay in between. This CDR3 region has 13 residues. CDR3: CASAVQGNSPLHF. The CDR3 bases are TGTGCCAGCGCGGTTCAGGGGAATTCACCCCTCCACTTT.

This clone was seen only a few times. The CDR3 coding sequence is TGTGCCAGCAGCCTGAGACAGGCTAGAAACATTCAGTACTTC. This translates into CASSLRQARNIQYF. The V gene is TRBV11-2, the J gene TRBJ2-4, with D perhaps TRBD1 (6 bases). There are 14 residues in the CDR3. V was shortened by 5 bases and J by 6 bases, with 14 bases between the two germline ends. Per germline, CDR1 SGHAT and CDR2 FQNNGV.

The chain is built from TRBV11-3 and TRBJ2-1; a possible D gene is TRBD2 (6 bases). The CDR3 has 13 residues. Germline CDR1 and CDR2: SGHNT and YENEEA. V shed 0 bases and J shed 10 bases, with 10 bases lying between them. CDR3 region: CASSLDRRDEQFF. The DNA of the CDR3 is TGTGCCAGCAGCTTAGATCGGCGGGACGAGCAGTTCTTC.

CDR3 sequence reads: CASRRSGLLSTDTQYF. The DNA of the CDR3 is TGTGCCAGCAGGCGATCGGGGTTGCTTAGCACAGATACGCAGTATTTT. The chain combines TRBV6-6 with TRBJ2-3, with a weak D call TRBD2 (5 bases). The CDR3 has 16 amino acids. V was pared by 6 bases and J by 0 bases, with 16 bases between. CDR1 MNHNY and CDR2 SVGAGI come from the germline V gene (reference sequence).

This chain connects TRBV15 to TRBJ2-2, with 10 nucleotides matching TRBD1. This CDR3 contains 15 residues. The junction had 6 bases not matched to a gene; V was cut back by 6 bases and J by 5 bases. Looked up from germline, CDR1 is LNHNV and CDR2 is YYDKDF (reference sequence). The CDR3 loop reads CATRARQGATGELFF. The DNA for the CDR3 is TGTGCCACCAGGGCCCGACAGGGGGCAACCGGGGAGCTGTTTTTT.

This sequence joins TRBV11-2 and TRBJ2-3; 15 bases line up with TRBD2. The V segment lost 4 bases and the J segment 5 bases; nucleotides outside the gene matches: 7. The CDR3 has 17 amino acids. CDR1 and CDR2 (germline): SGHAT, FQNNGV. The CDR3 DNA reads TGTGCCAGCAGCTCACGGACTAGCGGGGGGGCGGTAGATACGCAGTATTTT. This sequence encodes CASSSRTSGGAVDTQYF.

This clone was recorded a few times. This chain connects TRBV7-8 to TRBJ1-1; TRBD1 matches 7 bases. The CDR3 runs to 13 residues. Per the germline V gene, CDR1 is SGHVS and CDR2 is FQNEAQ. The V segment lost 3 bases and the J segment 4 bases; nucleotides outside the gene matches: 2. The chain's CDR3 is CASSFQGGTEAFF. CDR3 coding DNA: TGTGCCAGCAGCTTTCAGGGGGGCACTGAAGCTTTCTTT.

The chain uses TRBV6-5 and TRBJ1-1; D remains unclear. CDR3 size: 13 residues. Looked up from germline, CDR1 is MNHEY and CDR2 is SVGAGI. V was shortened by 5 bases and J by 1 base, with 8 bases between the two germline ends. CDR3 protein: CASSGRGNTEAFF. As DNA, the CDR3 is TGTGCCAGCAGTGGTCGGGGGAACACTGAAGCTTTCTTT.

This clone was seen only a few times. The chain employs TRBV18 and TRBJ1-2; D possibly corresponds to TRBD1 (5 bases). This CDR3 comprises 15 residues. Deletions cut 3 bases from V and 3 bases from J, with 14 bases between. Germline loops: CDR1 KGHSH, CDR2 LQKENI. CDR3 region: CASSPSRDSYYGYTF. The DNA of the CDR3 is TGTGCCAGCTCACCTTCGCGAGACAGCTACTATGGCTACACCTTC.

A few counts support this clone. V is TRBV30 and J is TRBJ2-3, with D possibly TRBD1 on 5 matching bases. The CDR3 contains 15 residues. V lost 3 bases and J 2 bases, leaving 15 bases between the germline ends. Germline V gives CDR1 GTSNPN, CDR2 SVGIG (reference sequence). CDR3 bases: TGTGCCTGGAGCGGTGGTAGGGGATACACAGATACGCAGTATTTT. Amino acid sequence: CAWSGGRGYTDTQYF.